Below are 16 T cell receptor beta chains sequenced from a single sample in a study of cytomegalovirus exposure and HLA in healthy donors. This PCR relied on a set of 60 Vbeta primers and 13 Jbeta primers. Clones were read by immunoSEQ multiplex PCR, and TCRdb kept only the in-frame ones, dropping some. The sample shows approximately 100,000 clones, roughly four fifths of them seen only once. The specimen sequenced was PBMCs. The receptors shown here come from a man aged 45-60 years in good health and CMV-seronegative.

The chain employs TRBV30 and TRBJ1-5; possible D gene TRBD1, 6 bases. In germline, CDR1 is GTSNPN, CDR2 SVGIG (reference sequence). This CDR3 is built from 13 residues. The ends were cut back, 0 bases at V and 11 bases at J, with 14 bases in the middle. The CDR3 bases are TGTGCCTGGAGTGTACGGGGGGCGAAGGCCCAGCATTTT. Translation gives CAWSVRGAKAQHF.

This sequence joins TRBV5-4 and TRBJ2-1, with TRBD1 matching 10 bases. Per germline, CDR1 SGHNT and CDR2 YYREEE (reference sequence). CDR3 length: 16 residues. V was pared by 4 bases and J by 9 bases, with 13 bases of the junction left unmatched. The CDR3 loop is CASSPPRTGGESEQFF. Written as DNA, the CDR3 is TGTGCCAGCAGCCCACCGAGGACAGGGGGTGAAAGTGAGCAGTTCTTC.

The J gene is TRBJ1-5, the V gene TRBV6-1, with D perhaps TRBD1 (6 bases). Germline loops: CDR1 MNHNS, CDR2 SASEGT. The CDR3 sequence is 13 residues long. V lost 8 bases to trimming and J lost 5 bases, with 13 bases between them. CDR3 sequence: CASGMGADQPQHF. The CDR3 coding sequence is TGTGCCAGCGGGATGGGGGCCGATCAGCCCCAGCATTTT.

This chain uses TRBV4-1 with TRBJ1-2; no reliable D call. Germline CDR1 MGHRA, CDR2 YSYEKL. V was shortened by 4 bases and J by 4 bases, with 16 bases between the two germline ends. The CDR3 runs 15 residues. CDR3 residues: CASSPPRAESYGYTF. As DNA, the CDR3 is TGCGCCAGCAGCCCCCCTCGTGCGGAAAGCTATGGCTACACCTTC.

CDR3: CASSEQRGVGETQYF. DNA for the CDR3: TGTGCCAGCAGTGAACAGCGGGGGGTGGGAGAGACCCAGTACTTC. The V and J genes are TRBV2 and TRBJ2-5; TRBD2 matches 9 bases. CDR3 length: 15 residues. With V trimmed by 2 bases and J by 4 bases, 5 bases remained unmatched. CDR1 is SNHLY and CDR2 is FYNNEI in the germline V gene.

The CDR3 DNA follows: TGCAGCGTTGAGACAGCAGACTACGAGCAGTACTTC. It encodes CSVETADYEQYF. This chain uses TRBV29-1 with TRBJ2-7, with D possibly matching TRBD1 (5 bases). CDR3 length equals 12 residues. Trimming cost V 3 bases and J 3 bases, with 9 bases left between them. Per germline, CDR1 SQVTM and CDR2 ANQGSEA.

The V gene is TRBV11-3, the J gene TRBJ1-1, with no clear D. The CDR3 has 13 amino acids. The V end lost 3 bases, the J end lost 2 bases, and 7 bases lay between the germline ends. CDR1 and CDR2 (germline): SGHNT, YENEEA. DNA for the CDR3: TGTGCCAGCAGCTTCGAGCTCAACACTGAAGCTTTCTTT. Its protein product is CASSFELNTEAFF.

J is TRBJ1-5 and V is TRBV2; D remains ambiguous. The CDR3 has 13 residues. V lost 5 bases and J lost 4, with 9 bases in between. The germline gives CDR1 SNHLY, CDR2 FYNNEI. This CDR3 reads CASSFGVNQPQHF. CDR3 DNA sequence: TGTGCCAGCAGTTTCGGGGTGAATCAGCCCCAGCATTTT. The complete variable domain, with remaining parts taken from reference TRBV2 and TRBJ1-5, reads EPEVTQTPSHQVTQMGQEVILRCVPISNHLYFYWYRQILGQKVEFLVSFYNNEISEKSEIFDDQFSVERPDGSNFTLKIRSTKLEDSAMYFCASSFGVNQPQHFGDGTRLSIL.

This clone was seen more than once but under ten times. The V gene is TRBV28, the J gene TRBJ1-5, with 7 bases lining up with TRBD1. CDR3 length equals 14 residues. The trim removed 7 bases at V and 5 bases at J, leaving 8 bases unmatched. Germline CDR1 reads MDHEN; CDR2 reads SYDVKM. CDR3 sequence reads: CASIKTQGDQPQHF. As DNA, the CDR3 is TGTGCCAGCATCAAAACGCAGGGGGATCAGCCCCAGCATTTT.

The chain carries TRBV5-1 and TRBJ2-3, with TRBD2 matching 13 bases. V shed 2 bases, J shed 4 bases, and the junction held 4 bases outside the gene matches. The germline V gene has CDR1 SGHRS and CDR2 YFSETQ. CDR3 size: 16 residues. As DNA, the CDR3 is TGCGCCAGCAGCTTTACTAGCGGGGGGGCCCCAGATACGCAGTATTTT. Translation: CASSFTSGGAPDTQYF. Full variable domain (remainder filled in from reference TRBV5-1 and TRBJ2-3): KAGVTQTPRYLIKTRGQQVTLSCSPISGHRSVSWYQQTPGQGLQFLFEYFSETQRNKGNFPGRFSGRQFSNSRSEMNVSTLELGDSALYLCASSFTSGGAPDTQYFGPGTRLTVL.

The chain carries TRBV6-1 and TRBJ2-7; tentatively, D is TRBD1 (6 bases). CDR1 MNHNS and CDR2 SASEGT come from the germline V gene. V was trimmed by 10 bases and J by 5 bases, leaving 18 bases between them. The CDR3 totals 13 residues. The CDR3 is CATTPDRFHEQYV. The CDR3 region has the DNA TGTGCCACAACTCCAGACAGGTTCCACGAGCAGTACGTC.

V gene TRBV28 combines with J gene TRBJ1-5; D ambiguous. Germline CDR1 MDHEN, CDR2 SYDVKM. The CDR3 runs 15 residues. V was trimmed by 7 bases and J by 3 bases, leaving 16 bases between them. The CDR3 DNA follows: TGTGCCAGCACCTCAAGGGAGGGAAACAATCAGCCCCAGCATTTT. It codes for CASTSREGNNQPQHF.

V and J are TRBV7-7 and TRBJ2-3; 9 bases are shared with TRBD2. The CDR3 is 16 amino acids. CDR1 and CDR2 from the germline V gene are SSHAT and FNYEAQ (reference sequence). V was pared by 5 bases and J by 2 bases, with 8 bases of the junction left unmatched. In nucleotides, the CDR3 is TGTGCCAGCAGCAGGCTTAGCGGGAGCGCCACAGATACGCAGTATTTT. Amino acid sequence: CASSRLSGSATDTQYF.

This clone has only a few counts. V gene TRBV4-3 combines with J gene TRBJ1-4, with TRBD1 matching 7 bases. The CDR3 loop spans 14 amino acids. CDR1 and CDR2 from the germline V gene are LGHNA and YSLEER. V lost 1 base to trimming and J lost 6 bases; unmatched junction nucleotides: 2. CDR3 in DNA: TGCGCCAGCAGCCAAGGGACAGGCGATGAAAAACTGTTTTTT. Amino acids: CASSQGTGDEKLFF.

CDR3 in amino acids: CASPSSGGGELFF. The CDR3 region has the DNA TGTGCCAGTCCCTCCTCTGGCGGCGGGGAGCTGTTTTTT. The chain links TRBV19 to TRBJ2-2; D gene uncertain. Per the germline V gene, CDR1 is LNHDA and CDR2 is SQIVND (reference sequence). V was cut by 8 bases and J by 7 bases, with 14 bases left in between. The CDR3 sequence is 13 residues long.

The chain uses TRBV6-5 and TRBJ2-7; D might be TRBD1 (6 bases). The CDR3 sequence is 15 residues long. CDR1 MNHEY and CDR2 SVGAGI come from the germline V gene. V lost 5 bases and J 4 bases, leaving 18 bases between the germline ends. The CDR3 here is CASSLSANTGYEQYF. In nucleotides, the CDR3 is TGTGCCAGCAGTCTCTCGGCCAATACAGGGTACGAGCAGTACTTC.